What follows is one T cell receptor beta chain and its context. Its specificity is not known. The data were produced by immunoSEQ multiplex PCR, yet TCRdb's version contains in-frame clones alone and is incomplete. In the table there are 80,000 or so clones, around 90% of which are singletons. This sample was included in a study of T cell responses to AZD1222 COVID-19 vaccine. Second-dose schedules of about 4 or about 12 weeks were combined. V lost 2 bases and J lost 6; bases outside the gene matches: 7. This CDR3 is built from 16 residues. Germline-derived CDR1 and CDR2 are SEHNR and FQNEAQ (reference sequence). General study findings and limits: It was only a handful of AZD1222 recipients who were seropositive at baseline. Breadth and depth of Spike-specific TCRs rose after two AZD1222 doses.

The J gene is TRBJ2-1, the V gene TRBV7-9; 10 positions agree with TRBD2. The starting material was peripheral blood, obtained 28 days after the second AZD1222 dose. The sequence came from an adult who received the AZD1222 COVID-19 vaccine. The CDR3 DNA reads TGTGCCAGCAGCTTACGTCCCCAGCGGGAGGGCAATGAGCAGTTCTTC. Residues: CASSLRPQREGNEQFF.